Reported below is one T cell receptor beta chain. What it binds is unknown. Other DNA sequences within the sample encode an identical CDR3. This table comes from immunoSEQ multiplex PCR, and its TCRdb copy is limited to in-frame clones, with some not included. Seen here are roughly 99,000 clones, roughly 90% observed once, and the top ten hold 6.5% to 10%. This sample stems from a study of T cell responses to AZD1222 COVID-19 vaccine. Germline V gene lookup returns CDR1 LNHNV and CDR2 YYDKDF (reference sequence). The CDR3 runs 13 residues. Trimming pared 6 bases from V and 5 bases from J, leaving 13 bases between. Study observations and caveats: Clonal diversity may have been underestimated in mostly white British donors.

The genes are TRBV15 and TRBJ2-5; D perhaps matches TRBD1 (5 bases). The starting material was peripheral blood, obtained 28 days after the second AZD1222 dose. The sequence was obtained from an adult who received the AZD1222 COVID-19 vaccine. The CDR3 DNA follows: TGTGCCACCAGTTATACAGGTGGGGAGACCCAGTACTTC. It codes for CATSYTGGETQYF.